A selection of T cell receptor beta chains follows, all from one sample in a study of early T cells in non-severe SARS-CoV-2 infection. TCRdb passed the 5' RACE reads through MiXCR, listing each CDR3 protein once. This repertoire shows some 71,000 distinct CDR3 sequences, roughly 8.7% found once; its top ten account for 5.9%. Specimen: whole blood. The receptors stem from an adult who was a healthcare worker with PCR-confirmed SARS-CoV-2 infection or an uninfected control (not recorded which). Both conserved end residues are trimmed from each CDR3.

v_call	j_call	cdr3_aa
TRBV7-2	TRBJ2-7	ASSQRLQDHEQY
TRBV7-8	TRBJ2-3	ASSSQGLDTDTQY
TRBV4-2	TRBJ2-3	ASSHEGVASGSTDTQY
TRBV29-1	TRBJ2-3	SVEGPAGGTDTQY
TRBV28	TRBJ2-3	ASSPPSGLTDTQY
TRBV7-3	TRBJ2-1	ASSLGLAGVNEQF
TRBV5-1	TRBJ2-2	ASSTANTGELF
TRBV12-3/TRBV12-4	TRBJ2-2	ASSLSGGELF
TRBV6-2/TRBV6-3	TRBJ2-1	ASSNGGGEF
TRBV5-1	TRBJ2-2	ASSPQGFYTGELF
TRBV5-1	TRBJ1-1	ASSFLVTGAVTEAF
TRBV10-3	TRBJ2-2	AISEPLGGTGELF
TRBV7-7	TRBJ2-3	ASSQGSQGPGTDTQY
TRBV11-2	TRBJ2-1	ASSSLPGGNNEQF
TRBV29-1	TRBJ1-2	SVEKGKGYGYT
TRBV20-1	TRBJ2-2	SARKVTSYTNTGELF
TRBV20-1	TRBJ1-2	SASPGGANYGYT
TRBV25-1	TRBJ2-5	ASSESRRAQETQY
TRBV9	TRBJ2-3	ASSPAILTDTQY
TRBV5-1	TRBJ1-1	ASNKGDRLNTEAF
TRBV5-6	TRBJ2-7	ASSQGTAEQY
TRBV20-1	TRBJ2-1	SASRVSYNEQF
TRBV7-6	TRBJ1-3	ASSAQGSFHSGNTIY
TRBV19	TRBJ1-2	ASSTSRDSYGYT
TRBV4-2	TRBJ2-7	ASSQEWTRSYEQY
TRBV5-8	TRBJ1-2	ASSPRANYGYT
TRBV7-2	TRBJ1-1	ASSGDRQGAF
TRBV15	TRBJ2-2	ATSRGRATGELF
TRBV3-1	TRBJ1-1	ASSHSPREAF
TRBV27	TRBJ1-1	ASTSVSRTEAF
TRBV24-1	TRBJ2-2	ATSDSLPGELF
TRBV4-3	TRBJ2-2	ASSRGLVGTGELF
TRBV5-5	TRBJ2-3	ASSLSRTINTDTQY
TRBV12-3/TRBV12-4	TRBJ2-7	ASSLQVPYEQY
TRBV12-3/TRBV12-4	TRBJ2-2	ASSLYPGLNTGELF
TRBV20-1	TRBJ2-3	SARPYPKEMQY
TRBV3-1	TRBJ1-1	ASSQGVSQAF
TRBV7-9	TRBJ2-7	ASSLGPSVPGEQY
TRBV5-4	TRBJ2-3	ASSATSISTDTQY
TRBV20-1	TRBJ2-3	SARDFAGGGTDTQY
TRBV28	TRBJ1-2	ASSLRAVSYT
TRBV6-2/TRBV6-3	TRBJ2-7	ASTSGGYEQY
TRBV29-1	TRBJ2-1	SVEGLWSGLRGEQF
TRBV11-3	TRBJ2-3	ASSPTGDWDTQY
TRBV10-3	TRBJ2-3	AISESSGLAGLDTDTQY